These T cell receptor beta chains were read from a single sample in a study of siplizumab effects on memory and regulatory T cells. Libraries were prepared by immunoSEQ multiplex PCR; TCRdb keeps only in-frame clonotypes and omits some of them. The table includes about 40,000 clones, 70% to 90% detected once. What was sequenced was naive CD4+ T cells sorted from blood. These receptors all come from a human donor in good health. Both conserved end residues are part of each CDR3. A D gene is named only where the DNA matches it firmly. Size tells how often a clone was seen (once, few, many) or the class of an expanded clone, and some rows leave it out.

abundance: -; d_gene: TRBD2; len: 16; v_gene: TRBV18; j_gene: TRBJ2-1; CDR3nt: TGTGCCAGCTCACCGTCAATGACTAGCGGGGGGACCCTACAGTTCTTC; CDR3aa: CASSPSMTSGGTLQFF
abundance: -; d_gene: -; len: 11; v_gene: TRBV7-9; j_gene: TRBJ1-3; CDR3nt: TGTGCCAGCAGCCTCTTTGACACCATATATTTT; CDR3aa: CASSLFDTIYF
abundance: -; d_gene: TRBD2; len: 16; v_gene: TRBV30; j_gene: TRBJ2-3; CDR3nt: TGTGCCTGGAGTCCCCTACTAGCGGGAGTTTCAGATACGCAGTATTTT; CDR3aa: CAWSPLLAGVSDTQYF
abundance: -; d_gene: -; len: 16; v_gene: TRBV18; j_gene: TRBJ1-2; CDR3nt: TGTGCCAGCTCACCAACCGGGGGACTAGCTAACTATGGCTACACCTTC; CDR3aa: CASSPTGGLANYGYTF
abundance: -; d_gene: -; len: 14; v_gene: TRBV6-5; j_gene: TRBJ2-4; CDR3nt: TGTGCCAGCAGGAATCTCCGGGTCCCGAACATTCAGTACTTC; CDR3aa: CASRNLRVPNIQYF
abundance: -; d_gene: -; len: 14; v_gene: TRBV18; j_gene: TRBJ1-1; CDR3nt: TGTGCCAGCTCACCAAGGCAGGAGAACACTGAAGCTTTCTTT; CDR3aa: CASSPRQENTEAFF
abundance: -; d_gene: TRBD1; len: 16; v_gene: TRBV27; j_gene: TRBJ2-2; CDR3nt: TGTGCCAGCAGTCTTAGGACAGGGGGCAACACCGGGGAGCTGTTTTTT; CDR3aa: CASSLRTGGNTGELFF
abundance: -; d_gene: TRBD2; len: 15; v_gene: TRBV4-1; j_gene: TRBJ2-7; CDR3nt: TGCGCCAGCAGCCAGGGGACTAGCGGGCCCTACGAGCAGTACTTC; CDR3aa: CASSQGTSGPYEQYF
abundance: -; d_gene: -; len: 19; v_gene: TRBV4-1; j_gene: TRBJ1-1; CDR3nt: TGCGCCAGCAGCCAAGTAAAGCTTGGGCAGAAAACCAGGGATACTGAAGCTTTCTTT; CDR3aa: CASSQVKLGQKTRDTEAFF
abundance: -; d_gene: TRBD2; len: 18; v_gene: TRBV7-2; j_gene: TRBJ2-3; CDR3nt: TGTGCCAGCAGTTTCCTAGCGGGGGGGCCCGCTAGTTCAGATACGCAGTATTTT; CDR3aa: CASSFLAGGPASSDTQYF
abundance: -; d_gene: -; len: 13; v_gene: TRBV7-9; j_gene: TRBJ1-5; CDR3nt: TGTGCCAGCAGCTTCCAAGGGGATCAGCCCCGGCATTTT; CDR3aa: CASSFQGDQPRHF
abundance: -; d_gene: -; len: 13; v_gene: TRBV7-3; j_gene: TRBJ2-1; CDR3nt: TGTGCCAGCAGCCCCCTCAATAGCAATGAGCAGTTCTTC; CDR3aa: CASSPLNSNEQFF
abundance: -; d_gene: TRBD2; len: 17; v_gene: TRBV9; j_gene: TRBJ2-2; CDR3nt: TGTGCCAGCAGAGATCCCGCAGGGGCGGGAGGGCCGGGGGAGCTGTTTTTT; CDR3aa: CASRDPAGAGGPGELFF
abundance: -; d_gene: -; len: 15; v_gene: TRBV5-1; j_gene: TRBJ2-2; CDR3nt: TGCGCCAGCAGCCTGATTTTCGGGAGTGGTGGGGAGCTGTTTTTT; CDR3aa: CASSLIFGSGGELFF
abundance: -; d_gene: -; len: 15; v_gene: TRBV15; j_gene: TRBJ1-5; CDR3nt: TGTGCCACCAGCAGAGGCACACCGGGCGAACAGCCCCAGCATTTT; CDR3aa: CATSRGTPGEQPQHF
abundance: -; d_gene: -; len: 13; v_gene: TRBV6-1; j_gene: TRBJ2-3; CDR3nt: TGTGCCAGCAGTGCTAGCCCATCGGACCATCAGTATTTT; CDR3aa: CASSASPSDHQYF
abundance: -; d_gene: TRBD1; len: 13; v_gene: TRBV6-5; j_gene: TRBJ1-1; CDR3nt: TGTGCCAGCAGAAGGACAGGTAACACTGAAGCTTTCTTT; CDR3aa: CASRRTGNTEAFF
abundance: -; d_gene: -; len: 16; v_gene: TRBV6-6; j_gene: TRBJ2-5; CDR3nt: TGTGCCAGCAGTTTACTCGGGGAAGATCCAAGAGAGACCCAGTACTTC; CDR3aa: CASSLLGEDPRETQYF
abundance: -; d_gene: TRBD2; len: 17; v_gene: TRBV27; j_gene: TRBJ2-5; CDR3nt: TGTGCCAGCAGTTTATACCCCGAAATAGCGGGCCAAGAGACCCAGTACTTC; CDR3aa: CASSLYPEIAGQETQYF
abundance: -; d_gene: -; len: 15; v_gene: TRBV29-1; j_gene: TRBJ2-1; CDR3nt: TGCAGCGCCAGACGGGGCAGAAACTCCTACAATGAGCAGTTCTTC; CDR3aa: CSARRGRNSYNEQFF
abundance: -; d_gene: -; len: 12; v_gene: TRBV7-9; j_gene: TRBJ2-1; CDR3nt: TGTGCCAGCAGCCCATCCGGGGGTGAGCAGTTCTTC; CDR3aa: CASSPSGGEQFF
abundance: -; d_gene: TRBD1; len: 14; v_gene: TRBV27; j_gene: TRBJ2-5; CDR3nt: TGTGCCAGCGCCCGACAGGGGGCCCAAGAGACCCAGTACTTC; CDR3aa: CASARQGAQETQYF
abundance: once; d_gene: -; len: 15; v_gene: TRBV6-6; j_gene: TRBJ1-4; CDR3nt: TGTGCCAGCGCTGAGGCGCCAGGGGTAGAAGAAAAACTGTTTTTT; CDR3aa: CASAEAPGVEEKLFF
abundance: -; d_gene: -; len: 15; v_gene: TRBV7-2; j_gene: TRBJ2-1; CDR3nt: TGTGCCAGCAGCTTCGGGGACGACCTCTACAATGAGCAGTTCTTC; CDR3aa: CASSFGDDLYNEQFF
abundance: -; d_gene: TRBD2; len: 15; v_gene: TRBV6-5; j_gene: TRBJ2-2; CDR3nt: TGTGCCAGCTACTCCGGGACTAGCGGCACCGGGGAGCTGTTTTTT; CDR3aa: CASYSGTSGTGELFF
abundance: -; d_gene: -; len: 11; v_gene: TRBV30; j_gene: TRBJ2-3; CDR3nt: TGTGCCCGGGCGGGGTCAGATACGCAGTATTTT; CDR3aa: CARAGSDTQYF
abundance: -; d_gene: -; len: 14; v_gene: TRBV5-1; j_gene: TRBJ1-1; CDR3nt: TGCGCCAGCAGCTTGGGCAGGGAGGACACTGAAGCTTTCTTT; CDR3aa: CASSLGREDTEAFF
abundance: -; d_gene: -; len: 13; v_gene: TRBV6-6; j_gene: TRBJ2-7; CDR3nt: TGTGCCAGCTCTGGACAGGGACTATACGAGCAGTACTTC; CDR3aa: CASSGQGLYEQYF
abundance: -; d_gene: -; len: 12; v_gene: TRBV11-2; j_gene: TRBJ1-2; CDR3nt: TGTGCCAGCAGCCCGCGGACATCGCGGTACACCTTC; CDR3aa: CASSPRTSRYTF
abundance: -; d_gene: -; len: 17; v_gene: TRBV4-1; j_gene: TRBJ2-1; CDR3nt: TGCGCCAGCAGCCAGCCTCCAGTGGATAGGTGGTACAATGAGCAGTTCTTC; CDR3aa: CASSQPPVDRWYNEQFF
abundance: -; d_gene: -; len: 11; v_gene: TRBV10-3; j_gene: TRBJ1-1; CDR3nt: TGTGCCATCGGGGAAGCCTCTGAAGCTTTCTTT; CDR3aa: CAIGEASEAFF
abundance: -; d_gene: -; len: 14; v_gene: TRBV6-1; j_gene: TRBJ1-5; CDR3nt: TGTGCCAGCAGTGAAATATATAGCAATCAGCCCCAGCATTTT; CDR3aa: CASSEIYSNQPQHF
abundance: -; d_gene: -; len: 16; v_gene: TRBV7-2; j_gene: TRBJ1-1; CDR3nt: TGTGCCAGCAGCTTAGAAGTGGGCAGGGCTAACACTGAAGCTTTCTTT; CDR3aa: CASSLEVGRANTEAFF
abundance: few; d_gene: -; len: 14; v_gene: TRBV5-4; j_gene: TRBJ1-4; CDR3nt: TGTGCCAGCAGCTGGGAACCAACTAATGAAAAACTGTTTTTT; CDR3aa: CASSWEPTNEKLFF
abundance: -; d_gene: TRBD1; len: 14; v_gene: TRBV5-6; j_gene: TRBJ2-7; CDR3nt: TGTGCCAGCAGCAACCCGGGACAGACCTACGAGCAGTACTTC; CDR3aa: CASSNPGQTYEQYF
abundance: -; d_gene: TRBD2; len: 14; v_gene: TRBV10-3; j_gene: TRBJ2-2; CDR3nt: TGTGCCATTGGGACTACGCGGGGCACCGGGGAGCTGTTTTTT; CDR3aa: CAIGTTRGTGELFF
abundance: few; d_gene: TRBD1; len: 17; v_gene: TRBV5-4; j_gene: TRBJ1-6; CDR3nt: TGTGCCAGCAGCGGAACTTCCGACAGGGGCACTAATTCACCCCTCCACTTT; CDR3aa: CASSGTSDRGTNSPLHF
abundance: -; d_gene: -; len: 15; v_gene: TRBV7-9; j_gene: TRBJ1-1; CDR3nt: TGTGCCAGCAGCGCAACCCTTACGGTGAACACTGAAGCTTTCTTT; CDR3aa: CASSATLTVNTEAFF
abundance: -; d_gene: TRBD1; len: 15; v_gene: TRBV18; j_gene: TRBJ2-1; CDR3nt: TGTGCCAGCTCGAGCACAGGGGTCGTCGGCAATGAGCAGTTCTTC; CDR3aa: CASSSTGVVGNEQFF
abundance: few; d_gene: -; len: 14; v_gene: TRBV5-4; j_gene: TRBJ1-1; CDR3nt: TGTGCCAGCAGCTTGGAACCGATGAACACTGAAGCTTTCTTT; CDR3aa: CASSLEPMNTEAFF
abundance: -; d_gene: -; len: 16; v_gene: TRBV6-4; j_gene: TRBJ2-4; CDR3nt: TGTGCCAGCAGTGATGTCCGCTTCGGGGCCAAAAACATTCAGTACTTC; CDR3aa: CASSDVRFGAKNIQYF
abundance: -; d_gene: -; len: 15; v_gene: TRBV5-1; j_gene: TRBJ2-3; CDR3nt: TGCGCCAGCCGTACCTCGGGACGGAGTACAGATACGCAGTATTTT; CDR3aa: CASRTSGRSTDTQYF
abundance: -; d_gene: TRBD2; len: 11; v_gene: TRBV28; j_gene: TRBJ2-3; CDR3nt: TGTGCCAGCAGTTTTAGGGAGGGGCAGTATTTT; CDR3aa: CASSFREGQYF
abundance: -; d_gene: -; len: 14; v_gene: TRBV30; j_gene: TRBJ2-1; CDR3nt: TGTGCCTGGATCAGGCCGGTCGCGGTCGATGAGCAGTTCTTC; CDR3aa: CAWIRPVAVDEQFF
abundance: -; d_gene: -; len: 17; v_gene: TRBV5-1; j_gene: TRBJ1-5; CDR3nt: TGCGCCAGCAGCTTGGGCCCCCCGGGGGGCTCTGATCAGCCCCAGCATTTT; CDR3aa: CASSLGPPGGSDQPQHF
abundance: once; d_gene: -; len: 14; v_gene: TRBV9; j_gene: TRBJ2-3; CDR3nt: TGTGCCAGCAGCGTAGGGGGGGCAGGAGATACGCAGTATTTT; CDR3aa: CASSVGGAGDTQYF
abundance: -; d_gene: TRBD1; len: 17; v_gene: TRBV11-2; j_gene: TRBJ2-7; CDR3nt: TGTGCCAGCAGCTTAGATGACTGGACAGGCCTTTCCTACGAGCAGTACTTC; CDR3aa: CASSLDDWTGLSYEQYF
abundance: -; d_gene: TRBD2; len: 20; v_gene: TRBV9; j_gene: TRBJ2-3; CDR3nt: TGTGCCAGCAGCGTAGGAGGCGGACTAGCGGGCGCCACTAGCACAGATACGCAGTATTTT; CDR3aa: CASSVGGGLAGATSTDTQYF
abundance: -; d_gene: TRBD1; len: 14; v_gene: TRBV7-2; j_gene: TRBJ1-2; CDR3nt: TGTGCCAGCAGCTTAGGACAGGGAGTCTATGGCTACACCTTC; CDR3aa: CASSLGQGVYGYTF
abundance: -; d_gene: TRBD2; len: 18; v_gene: TRBV9; j_gene: TRBJ2-5; CDR3nt: TGTGCCAGCAGCTCCGGGACTAGCGGGAGGGCCATCCAAGAGACCCAGTACTTC; CDR3aa: CASSSGTSGRAIQETQYF
abundance: once; d_gene: TRBD1; len: 14; v_gene: TRBV6-1; j_gene: TRBJ2-7; CDR3nt: TGTGCCAGCAGACCCGGGACAGGGCTCAACGAGCAGTACTTC; CDR3aa: CASRPGTGLNEQYF
abundance: -; d_gene: -; len: 15; v_gene: TRBV7-2; j_gene: TRBJ1-6; CDR3nt: TGTGCCAGCAGCCTGGGCCCGGGATTTAATTCACCCCTCCACTTT; CDR3aa: CASSLGPGFNSPLHF
abundance: -; d_gene: -; len: 16; v_gene: TRBV10-1; j_gene: TRBJ2-1; CDR3nt: TGCGCCAGCAGTGAGGGTATAGGGGAAATCTACAATGAGCAGTTCTTC; CDR3aa: CASSEGIGEIYNEQFF
abundance: once; d_gene: -; len: 15; v_gene: TRBV15; j_gene: TRBJ2-7; CDR3nt: TGTGCCACCAGCAGAGATGAGGGGACCCCCTACGAGCAGTACTTC; CDR3aa: CATSRDEGTPYEQYF
abundance: -; d_gene: -; len: 14; v_gene: TRBV6-5; j_gene: TRBJ2-2; CDR3nt: TGTGCCAGCAGGCGCGGGACAAACACCGGGGAGCTGTTTTTT; CDR3aa: CASRRGTNTGELFF
abundance: -; d_gene: TRBD1; len: 14; v_gene: TRBV7-2; j_gene: TRBJ1-1; CDR3nt: TGTGCCAGCAGCCCGGACAGGGGGTACACTGAAGCTTTCTTT; CDR3aa: CASSPDRGYTEAFF
abundance: -; d_gene: -; len: 15; v_gene: TRBV6-5; j_gene: TRBJ1-1; CDR3nt: TGTGCCAGCAGGAGGGGAAACTCGTTGTACACTGAAGCTTTCTTT; CDR3aa: CASRRGNSLYTEAFF
abundance: -; d_gene: -; len: 13; v_gene: TRBV10-2; j_gene: TRBJ2-7; CDR3nt: TGCGCCAGCAGTGAGTCTGGACCCTACGAGCAGTACTTC; CDR3aa: CASSESGPYEQYF
abundance: -; d_gene: -; len: 14; v_gene: TRBV7-3; j_gene: TRBJ2-3; CDR3nt: TGTGCCAGCAGCCTGACACCGGCGGGAGATACGCAGTATTTT; CDR3aa: CASSLTPAGDTQYF